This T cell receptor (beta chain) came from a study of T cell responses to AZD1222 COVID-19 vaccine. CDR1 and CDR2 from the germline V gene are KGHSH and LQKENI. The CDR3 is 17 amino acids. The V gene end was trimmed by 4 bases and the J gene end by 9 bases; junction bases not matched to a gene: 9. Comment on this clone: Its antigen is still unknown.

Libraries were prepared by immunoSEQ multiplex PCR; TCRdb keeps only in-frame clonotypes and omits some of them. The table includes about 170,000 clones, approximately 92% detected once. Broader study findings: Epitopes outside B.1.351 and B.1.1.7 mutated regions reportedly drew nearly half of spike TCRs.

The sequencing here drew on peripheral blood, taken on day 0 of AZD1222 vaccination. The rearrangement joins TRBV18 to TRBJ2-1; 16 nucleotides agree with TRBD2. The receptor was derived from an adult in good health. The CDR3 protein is CASSREGLAGGQAEQFF. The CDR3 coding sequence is TGTGCCAGCTCACGAGAGGGACTAGCGGGAGGGCAGGCTGAGCAGTTCTTC.